A selection of T cell receptor beta chains follows, all from one sample in a study of cytomegalovirus exposure and HLA in healthy donors. Assay: immunoSEQ multiplex PCR; the TCRdb copy retains only in-frame clones and omits some. The data contain some 120,000 clones, around 84% of them singletons. The sequenced sample was PBMCs. The receptor set was obtained from a young man in good health and CMV-seronegative. Both conserved end residues are part of each CDR3. Each record gives: V gene, D gene, J gene, clone size, CDR3 protein, CDR3 DNA. D genes are given only for firm matches. Size values are once, few and many counts, or a class for expanded clones, and some rows have none.

TRBV5-1	NA	TRBJ1-2	NA	CASSLAGGFGYTF	TGCGCCAGCAGCTTGGCCGGGGGATTTGGCTACACCTTC
TRBV19	NA	TRBJ1-1	NA	CASSIVNMNTEAFF	TGTGCCAGTAGTATCGTGAACATGAACACTGAAGCTTTCTTT
TRBV4-3	NA	TRBJ2-1	NA	CASSQFQGSYNEQFF	TGCGCCAGCAGCCAATTCCAGGGTTCCTACAATGAGCAGTTCTTC
TRBV6-6	NA	TRBJ1-2	NA	CASSYVLSGGNYGYTF	TGTGCCAGCAGTTACGTGCTTAGTGGGGGGAACTATGGCTACACCTTC
TRBV25-1	TRBD1	TRBJ2-1	NA	CASSEWTGGPHNEQFF	TGTGCCAGCAGTGAATGGACAGGGGGTCCCCACAATGAGCAGTTCTTC
TRBV9	TRBD1	TRBJ1-1	NA	CASSEQGENTEAFF	TGTGCCAGCAGCGAACAGGGGGAGAACACTGAAGCTTTCTTT
TRBV14	NA	TRBJ2-7	once	CASSQLPTGSSYEQYF	TGTGCCAGCAGCCAGCTCCCTACAGGGTCCTCCTACGAGCAGTACTTC
TRBV6-4	TRBD1	TRBJ2-1	NA	CASNPGQTYNEQFF	TGTGCCAGCAACCCGGGACAGACCTACAATGAGCAGTTCTTC
TRBV25-1	TRBD1	TRBJ2-2	NA	CASSARRSGGTGELFF	TGTGCCAGCAGTGCCCGAAGGTCAGGGGGAACCGGGGAGCTGTTTTTT
TRBV11-2	TRBD2	TRBJ2-1	NA	CASSLGLAGGGWNEQFF	TGTGCCAGCAGCTTGGGACTAGCGGGGGGGGGTTGGAATGAGCAGTTCTTC
TRBV19	NA	TRBJ1-2	NA	CASKLEGAYGYTF	TGTGCCAGTAAGCTCGAAGGGGCCTATGGCTACACCTTC
TRBV21-1	NA	TRBJ2-3	NA	CASSKVGGPKKSDTQYF	TGTGCCAGCAGCAAAGTGGGGGGACCAAAAAAATCAGATACGCAGTATTTT
TRBV7-9	NA	TRBJ1-2	NA	CASSFYPIYGYTF	TGTGCCAGCAGCTTCTACCCAATCTATGGCTACACCTTC
TRBV27	TRBD1	TRBJ1-5	NA	CASGNRGGNQPQHF	TGTGCCAGCGGAAACAGGGGTGGAAATCAGCCCCAGCATTTT
TRBV5-1	NA	TRBJ1-1	NA	CASSLDGIEAFF	TGCGCCAGCAGCTTGGATGGCATTGAAGCTTTCTTT
TRBV11-2	TRBD1	TRBJ2-1	NA	CASSFGVGQANEQFF	TGTGCCAGCAGCTTCGGGGTTGGACAGGCCAATGAGCAGTTCTTC
TRBV5-1	TRBD2	TRBJ2-4	NA	CASSLWGGAKNIQYF	TGCGCCAGCAGCCTGTGGGGGGGAGCCAAAAACATTCAGTACTTC
TRBV2	NA	TRBJ2-5	NA	CARGEGMDGETQYF	TGTGCCAGGGGAGAGGGAATGGATGGGGAGACCCAGTACTTC
TRBV6-5	NA	TRBJ1-2	NA	CASSLEGIYGYTF	TGTGCCAGCAGTCTTGAGGGTATCTATGGCTACACCTTC
TRBV2	TRBD2	TRBJ2-2	NA	CASRLGGAAGELFF	TGTGCCAGCAGACTCGGGGGGGCGGCCGGGGAGCTGTTTTTT
TRBV7-9	NA	TRBJ2-7	NA	CASSDTSKTGYEQYF	TGTGCCAGCAGCGATACATCCAAGACAGGTTACGAGCAGTACTTC
TRBV27	TRBD1	TRBJ1-6	once	CASSLFGQGAYNSPLHF	TGTGCCAGCAGTTTATTTGGTCAGGGGGCTTATAATTCACCCCTCCACTTT
TRBV29-1	NA	TRBJ1-2	NA	CSVTQGNYGYTF	TGCAGCGTAACCCAGGGGAACTATGGCTACACCTTC
TRBV7-9	NA	TRBJ1-2	NA	CASSPGIYGYTF	TGTGCCAGCAGCCCAGGGATCTATGGCTACACCTTC
TRBV5-6	TRBD1	TRBJ1-1	once	CASSSTGLGTEAFF	TGTGCCAGCAGCTCGACAGGGCTTGGGACTGAAGCTTTCTTT
TRBV6-1	NA	TRBJ1-6	few	CASSEGLGYNSPLHF	TGTGCCAGCAGTGAAGGTCTCGGTTATAATTCACCCCTCCACTTT
TRBV7-2	TRBD1	TRBJ2-3	NA	CASSFDRGLGDTQYF	TGTGCCAGCAGCTTCGACAGGGGATTAGGAGATACGCAGTATTTT
TRBV19	NA	TRBJ2-2	NA	CASTPRVAPTGELFF	TGTGCCAGTACCCCACGGGTGGCCCCTACCGGGGAGCTGTTTTTT
TRBV9	TRBD2	TRBJ2-3	few	CASSVGVGGATITQYF	TGTGCCAGCAGCGTAGGGGTCGGGGGGGCCACGATAACGCAGTATTTT
TRBV27	NA	TRBJ1-2	NA	CASSFVGAANYGYTF	TGTGCCAGCAGTTTTGTGGGGGCGGCAAACTATGGCTACACCTTC
TRBV5-8	NA	TRBJ2-7	NA	CASSLSKHNSYEQYF	TGTGCCAGCAGCTTGTCGAAACACAACTCCTACGAGCAGTACTTC
TRBV9	NA	TRBJ1-3	NA	CASKGSGNTIYF	TGTGCCAGCAAGGGGTCTGGAAACACCATATATTTT
TRBV27	NA	TRBJ2-7	NA	CASSLKDSLYEQYF	TGTGCCAGCAGTCTCAAGGACAGCCTCTACGAGCAGTACTTC
TRBV6-5	NA	TRBJ2-6	few	CASLSQGSGANVLTF	TGTGCCTCCCTCTCCCAGGGATCTGGGGCCAACGTCCTGACTTTC
TRBV5-1	NA	TRBJ2-1	NA	CASSLAAGSYNEQFF	TGCGCCAGCAGCTTGGCGGCGGGGTCCTACAATGAGCAGTTCTTC
TRBV6-1	TRBD1	TRBJ1-3	NA	CASSEAITGGLNTIYF	TGTGCCAGCAGTGAAGCGATTACAGGGGGGTTAAACACCATATATTTT
TRBV5-6	NA	TRBJ1-1	NA	CASSTGQLNTEAFF	TGTGCCAGCAGCACCGGACAGCTGAACACTGAAGCTTTCTTT
TRBV7-9	NA	TRBJ1-2	NA	CASSRGQILYGYTF	TGTGCCAGCAGCCGAGGACAGATACTCTATGGCTACACCTTC
TRBV6-5	NA	TRBJ2-1	NA	CASSYRGSSYNEQFF	TGTGCCAGCAGTTACAGGGGAAGCTCCTACAATGAGCAGTTCTTC
TRBV4-1	NA	TRBJ2-3	once	CASSLYQGGDTQYF	TGCGCCAGCAGCCTCTACCAGGGGGGAGATACGCAGTATTTT
TRBV5-8	NA	TRBJ1-1	few	CASSEGVNTEAFF	TGTGCCAGCAGCGAGGGGGTGAACACTGAAGCTTTCTTT